These T cell receptor beta chains were read from a single sample in a study of shared clonotypes between healthy human individuals. Sequencing was performed with immunoSEQ multiplex PCR; in TCRdb, only in-frame clones are kept and a portion is missing. The sample has approximately 620,000 clones, 95% to 98% seen once; the top ten hold less than 0.065%. The sample consisted of naive CD4+ T cells sorted from blood. The receptors derive from a woman in her 30s in good health. Both conserved end residues are part of each CDR3. A D gene is named only where the DNA matches it firmly. Rows give clone size only sometimes, using once, few, many, or a class for an expanded clone.

CDR3 protein | CDR3 DNA | J gene | V gene | D gene | clone size
CATGESVNYEQYF | TGTGCCACCGGCGAGTCGGTGAACTACGAGCAGTACTTC | TRBJ2-7 | TRBV6-5 | . | .
CASSLNFLAGVGAGELFF | TGTGCCAGCAGCTTAAATTTTCTAGCGGGGGTTGGGGCCGGGGAGCTGTTTTTT | TRBJ2-2 | TRBV7-8 | TRBD2 | .
CASREPGQGTDTQYF | TGTGCCAGCAGAGAACCGGGACAGGGCACAGATACGCAGTATTTT | TRBJ2-3 | TRBV11-2 | TRBD1 | .
CASRRGTGELFF | TGCGCCAGCAGAAGAGGGACCGGGGAGCTGTTTTTT | TRBJ2-2 | TRBV5-1 | . | .
CASSLGTGDSSGNTIYF | TGCGCCAGCAGCTTGGGGACAGGTGATAGCTCTGGAAACACCATATATTTT | TRBJ1-3 | TRBV5-1 | TRBD1 | .
CASSPRQRPLDFYEQYF | TGCGCCAGCAGCCCCCGGCAGAGGCCCCTAGATTTCTACGAGCAGTACTTC | TRBJ2-7 | TRBV4-1 | . | .
CASSQPGRRGYGYTF | TGCGCCAGCAGCCAACCAGGACGGCGTGGCTATGGCTACACCTTC | TRBJ1-2 | TRBV4-1 | . | once
CASSIVTSSGNTIYF | TGTGCCAGTAGTATTGTCACTTCCTCTGGAAACACCATATATTTT | TRBJ1-3 | TRBV19 | . | .
CASSVGTYEQYF | TGTGCCAGCAGTGTAGGGACCTACGAGCAGTACTTC | TRBJ2-7 | TRBV2 | . | .
CASSLTRSQPQHF | TGTGCCAGCAGCCTGACTCGCAGCCAGCCCCAGCATTTT | TRBJ1-5 | TRBV28 | . | .
CASSLAYRLSYEQYF | TGTGCCAGCAGCTTAGCATATCGACTCTCCTACGAGCAGTACTTC | TRBJ2-7 | TRBV7-9 | . | .
CASSFRPISTDTQYF | TGTGCCAGCAGTTTCCGACCAATTAGCACAGATACGCAGTATTTT | TRBJ2-3 | TRBV27 | . | once
CASGLTLLGEQYF | TGTGCCAGCGGTCTGACCCTCCTTGGGGAGCAGTACTTC | TRBJ2-7 | TRBV2 | . | .
CASSPGTGEETQYF | TGCGCCAGCAGCCCCGGGACAGGGGAAGAGACCCAGTACTTC | TRBJ2-5 | TRBV5-1 | TRBD1 | .
CSAGNQPQHF | TGCAGTGCCGGCAATCAGCCCCAGCATTTT | TRBJ1-5 | TRBV20-1 | . | .
CASSATRLDLDTQYF | TGTGCCAGCAGTGCCACCCGACTAGATTTAGATACGCAGTATTTT | TRBJ2-3 | TRBV6-4 | . | .
CASSLGGLAGETNEQFF | TGTGCCAGCAGCTTAGGGGGGCTAGCGGGAGAAACCAATGAGCAGTTCTTC | TRBJ2-1 | TRBV7-8 | TRBD2 | .
CASNPAGGYEQYF | TGTGCCAGCAACCCGGCAGGGGGTTACGAGCAGTACTTC | TRBJ2-7 | TRBV27 | TRBD1 | .
CAWSRGDTEAFF | TGTGCCTGGAGCCGAGGGGATACTGAAGCTTTCTTT | TRBJ1-1 | TRBV30 | . | .
CASSQDVQAPGMRTEAFF | TGTGCCAGCAGCCAAGATGTACAGGCGCCGGGTATGAGAACTGAAGCTTTCTTT | TRBJ1-1 | TRBV14 | . | .
CASSLEGPRNQPQHF | TGTGCCAGCAGCTTGGAGGGACCTCGCAATCAGCCCCAGCATTTT | TRBJ1-5 | TRBV7-9 | . | .
CASSLGSGGETQYF | TGTGCCAGCAGCTTAGGGTCAGGGGGAGAGACCCAGTACTTC | TRBJ2-5 | TRBV7-9 | TRBD1 | .
CASTPIRTGTNEKLFF | TGTGCCAGTACCCCCATTCGGACGGGAACTAATGAAAAACTGTTTTTT | TRBJ1-4 | TRBV19 | . | few
CASRLTGGEAFF | TGTGCCAGCAGACTAACAGGGGGTGAAGCTTTCTTT | TRBJ1-1 | TRBV2 | TRBD1 | .
CASSFGLTYEQYF | TGTGCCAGCAGTTTTGGCTTAACCTACGAGCAGTACTTC | TRBJ2-7 | TRBV28 | . | .
CASRNRGWETQYF | TGTGCCAGCAGGAACAGGGGGTGGGAGACCCAGTACTTC | TRBJ2-5 | TRBV6-5 | TRBD1 | .
CASSPSSGRNTGELFF | TGCGCCAGCAGCCCCTCTAGCGGGAGGAACACCGGGGAGCTGTTTTTT | TRBJ2-2 | TRBV5-1 | TRBD2 | .
CASSISAGANTEAFF | TGTGCCAGTAGTATCAGCGCAGGAGCGAACACTGAAGCTTTCTTT | TRBJ1-1 | TRBV19 | . | few
CASSTWTVSNQPQHF | TGTGCCAGCAGTACTTGGACAGTTAGCAATCAGCCCCAGCATTTT | TRBJ1-5 | TRBV6-1 | . | .
CASSYSNFRSGNTIYF | TGTGCCAGCAGTTACTCGAACTTTCGCTCTGGAAACACCATATATTTT | TRBJ1-3 | TRBV6-6 | . | .
CASSLVGLTSGTNTGELFF | TGCGCCAGCAGCTTGGTTGGACTGACTAGCGGGACGAACACCGGGGAGCTGTTTTTT | TRBJ2-2 | TRBV5-1 | TRBD2 | .
CASSDQARSSYNEQFF | TGTGCCAGCAGTGACCAAGCCCGGAGCTCCTACAATGAGCAGTTCTTC | TRBJ2-1 | TRBV2 | . | .
CSVEVNVNEQFF | TGCAGCGTTGAAGTTAATGTTAATGAGCAGTTCTTC | TRBJ2-1 | TRBV29-1 | . | .
CASRAGRGRSYEQYF | TGTGCCAGCAGAGCCGGGCGGGGCAGGTCCTACGAGCAGTACTTC | TRBJ2-7 | TRBV2 | . | .
CASSFVFPRDDTEAFF | TGTGCCAGCAGTTTTGTTTTTCCTAGGGATGACACTGAAGCTTTCTTT | TRBJ1-1 | TRBV28 | . | .
CASSLSGKAKNIQYF | TGTGCCAGCAGCTTAAGTGGGAAAGCCAAAAACATTCAGTACTTC | TRBJ2-4 | TRBV13 | . | .
CASSWASGTDTQYF | TGCGCCAGCAGCTGGGCTAGCGGCACAGATACGCAGTATTTT | TRBJ2-3 | TRBV5-1 | . | .
CASSFLTYQGVFDEQYF | TGTGCCAGCAGCTTCCTTACATACCAGGGTGTTTTCGACGAGCAGTACTTC | TRBJ2-7 | TRBV7-9 | . | .
CASSRRGPGYNEQFF | TGTGCCAGCAGCCGCAGGGGTCCCGGTTACAATGAGCAGTTCTTC | TRBJ2-1 | TRBV11-2 | . | .
CSVRDRVTYEQYF | TGCAGCGTTAGGGACAGGGTCACATACGAGCAGTACTTC | TRBJ2-7 | TRBV29-1 | TRBD1 | once
CASSRGLAQYNEQFF | TGTGCCAGCAGCAGAGGACTAGCGCAATACAATGAGCAGTTCTTC | TRBJ2-1 | TRBV7-8 | TRBD2 | .
CASSPNATGEVSDTQYF | TGTGCCAGCAGCCCCAACGCAACGGGAGAGGTTTCAGATACGCAGTATTTT | TRBJ2-3 | TRBV27 | . | .
CASSFSGVLDTQYF | TGTGCCAGCAGCTTCTCAGGAGTATTAGATACGCAGTATTTT | TRBJ2-3 | TRBV11-2 | . | .
CASSRGQGAYNEQFF | TGTGCCAGCAGCCGAGGACAGGGAGCCTACAATGAGCAGTTCTTC | TRBJ2-1 | TRBV28 | TRBD1 | once
CASSPVGQANTEAFF | TGTGCCAGTAGTCCGGTGGGACAGGCGAACACTGAAGCTTTCTTT | TRBJ1-1 | TRBV19 | TRBD1 | .
CASSTGTVLSYEQYF | TGTGCCAGTAGTACGGGGACAGTCTTATCCTACGAGCAGTACTTC | TRBJ2-7 | TRBV19 | TRBD1 | .
CASSPQENTGELFF | TGTGCCAGCTCGCCACAGGAGAACACCGGGGAGCTGTTTTTT | TRBJ2-2 | TRBV18 | . | .
CARSLVWTDTQYF | TGTGCCAGAAGCTTAGTCTGGACAGATACGCAGTATTTT | TRBJ2-3 | TRBV5-3 | . | .
CASSSLETQYF | TGTGCCAGCAGCAGCCTTGAGACCCAGTACTTC | TRBJ2-5 | TRBV28 | . | .
CASKGTHSYEQYF | TGTGCCAGCAAAGGGACTCACTCCTACGAGCAGTACTTC | TRBJ2-7 | TRBV2 | . | .
CASSFQGGDYEQYF | TGTGCCAGCAGTTTTCAAGGGGGCGATTACGAGCAGTACTTC | TRBJ2-7 | TRBV28 | TRBD1 | .
CASISGQVSQPQHF | TGTGCCAGCATTTCGGGACAGGTCAGTCAGCCCCAGCATTTT | TRBJ1-5 | TRBV28 | TRBD1 | .
CASNLRTVGKQYF | TGTGCCAGCAACCTACGGACTGTCGGCAAGCAGTACTTC | TRBJ2-7 | TRBV5-8 | . | .
CASSLVGSNTEAFF | TGTGCCAGCAGCTTAGTGGGGTCGAACACTGAAGCTTTCTTT | TRBJ1-1 | TRBV7-2 | . | .
CASSLVWEGQETQYF | TGTGCCAGCAGCTTAGTATGGGAGGGGCAAGAGACCCAGTACTTC | TRBJ2-5 | TRBV7-6 | TRBD2 | once
CATSRDTRARTQYF | TGTGCCACCAGCAGAGATACTAGGGCTCGGACCCAGTACTTC | TRBJ2-5 | TRBV15 | . | .
CASSPSGYYEQYF | TGTGCCAGCAGCCCGAGCGGATACTACGAGCAGTACTTC | TRBJ2-7 | TRBV9 | . | .